One T cell receptor beta chain is described in this entry. Trimming pared 6 bases from V and 3 bases from J, leaving 11 bases between. Germline-derived CDR1 and CDR2 are KGHSH and LQKENI. The CDR3 extends over 13 amino acids. This record belongs to a study of blood T cell repertoires in COVID-19. Turning to the study itself: The United States, Italy and Spain supplied acute and convalescent COVID-19 samples. From T cells, B-cell-depleted T cells, or PBMCs came the material, which was cDNA or gDNA.

In the original workflow: Using reference gene primer amplification, nucleated cell counts were estimated. Repertoires were generated with immunoSEQ multiplex PCR, while TCRdb's copy carries only in-frame clones and drops some. V, J and clone size derive from that table, while D and trimming were established from the DNA sequence. Of over 150,000 clones listed, around 88% are singletons. The chain has TRBV18 and TRBJ1-1; D might be TRBD1 (5 bases). This clonotype originated in a woman in her 70s who had recovered from COVID-19. The sequenced sample consisted of peripheral blood. The CDR3 coding sequence is TGTGCCAGCTCGGGGCTGTTGGACACTGAAGCTTTCTTT. Residues: CASSGLLDTEAFF.